These 17 T cell receptor beta chains were all obtained from the same sample, sequenced in a study of blood T cell repertoires in COVID-19. Using immunoSEQ multiplex PCR, the repertoire was profiled, and TCRdb retains in-frame clones only, with some absent. The repertoire holds about 200,000 clones, roughly 80% seen once, with about 9.4% in the top ten. Input material: peripheral blood. The origin of the receptors is an elderly woman with acute or convalescent COVID-19.

The chain is built from TRBV7-2 and TRBJ2-4, with 16 bases that match TRBD2. J was trimmed by 5 bases and V by 5 bases; bases with no gene match: 3. Per the germline V gene, CDR1 is SGHTA and CDR2 is FQGNSA. The CDR3 extends over 16 amino acids. CDR3 DNA sequence: TGTGCCAGCAGCCAGGGACTAGCGGGGGGGCAAAACATTCAGTACTTC. The encoded protein is CASSQGLAGGQNIQYF.

In this sample, this clone turned up once. This chain connects TRBV9 to TRBJ1-1; D uncertain. The CDR3 contains 14 residues. Trimming cost V 2 bases and J 0 bases, with 8 bases left between them. The germline gives CDR1 SGDLS, CDR2 YYNGEE. Here the CDR3 reads CASSVEDLNTEAFF. In DNA form, the CDR3 reads TGTGCCAGCAGCGTTGAGGATTTGAACACTGAAGCTTTCTTT.

The chain joins TRBV28 to TRBJ1-1; possibly TRBD1 for D (5 bases). This CDR3 contains 15 residues. Trimming took off 6 bases at V and 5 bases at J, with 19 bases between the two ends. Germline V lookup: CDR1 MDHEN, CDR2 SYDVKM. The CDR3 DNA reads TGTGCCAGCAGCCCCCCCCAAACCGGGGGGACTGAAGCTTTCTTT. Amino acid sequence: CASSPPQTGGTEAFF.

The gene calls are TRBV11-2 and TRBJ1-4; no clear D gene. The ends were cut back, 0 bases at V and 0 bases at J, with 11 bases in the middle. This CDR3 region has 17 residues. CDR1 and CDR2 (germline): SGHAT, FQNNGV. CDR3 amino acids: CASSLDGSLATNEKLFF. The CDR3 DNA sequence: TGTGCCAGCAGCTTAGATGGGAGTCTGGCAACTAATGAAAAACTGTTTTTT.

The rearrangement joins TRBV2 to TRBJ1-6; D call uncertain. Germline V gives CDR1 SNHLY, CDR2 FYNNEI. This CDR3 is 12 amino acids long. Trimming shortened V by 3 bases and J by 13 bases, and 10 bases separated the two germline ends. The CDR3, as DNA: TGTGCCAGCAGTGACCCTGTATTCCCCCTCCACTTT. This sequence encodes CASSDPVFPLHF.

This clone was observed once. V is TRBV28 and J is TRBJ1-1, with D hard to call. Germline V lookup: CDR1 MDHEN, CDR2 SYDVKM. This CDR3 has 13 amino acids. Trimming stripped 10 bases from V and 5 bases from J, with 17 bases between. This chain's CDR3 is CATTRRGYTEAFF. The CDR3 nucleotides read TGTGCCACCACCAGACGAGGCTATACTGAAGCTTTCTTT.

This chain connects TRBV4-1 to TRBJ1-1, with 7 bases matching TRBD1. This CDR3 has 15 residues. Germline assignment: CDR1 MGHRA and CDR2 YSYEKL. V trimming: 2 bases; J trimming: 5 bases; junction bases outside the gene matches: 8. CDR3 in DNA: TGCGCCAGCAGCCAACCCACGACAGGGAAGACTGAAGCTTTCTTT. Its translation is CASSQPTTGKTEAFF.

The V gene is TRBV4-2, the J gene TRBJ2-1, with D unclear. Per the germline V gene, CDR1 is LGHNA and CDR2 is YNFKEQ. This CDR3 is built from 16 residues. V gave up 0 bases and J gave up 3 bases, with 12 bases separating them. The CDR3 nucleotides are TGTGCCAGCAGCCAAGATGGGCAGATGGGCTACAATGAGCAGTTCTTC. Amino acids: CASSQDGQMGYNEQFF.

This clone has just a few counts. This rearrangement joins TRBV6-5 to TRBJ2-3, with 10 bases aligning to TRBD2. This CDR3 region has 13 residues. The V and J ends lost 2 bases and 11 bases, in that order; junction bases with no gene match: 4. CDR1 and CDR2 (germline): MNHEY, SVGAGI. CDR3 sequence (DNA): TGTGCCAGCAGTTACAGCGGGGGGGCCGAGCAGTATTTT. Its translation is CASSYSGGAEQYF.

The chain couples TRBV6-4 to TRBJ1-6; 7 nucleotides match TRBD1. The germline gives CDR1 MRHNA, CDR2 SNTAGT. The ends lost 0 bases at V and 14 bases at J; junction bases unmatched: 4. This CDR3 has 13 residues. CDR3 in amino acids: CASSDSGGAALHF. The DNA of the CDR3 is TGTGCCAGCAGTGACTCAGGGGGCGCGGCCCTCCACTTT.

The V gene is TRBV2, the J gene TRBJ1-5; D is uncertain. The CDR3 loop spans 12 amino acids. Trimming pared 5 bases from V and 0 bases from J, leaving 2 bases between. Germline V gives CDR1 SNHLY, CDR2 FYNNEI. The CDR3: CASSYSNQPQHF. For the CDR3, the DNA is TGTGCCAGCAGTTATAGCAATCAGCCCCAGCATTTT.

The chain uses TRBV30 and TRBJ1-6; TRBD1 matches at 7 bases. J was trimmed by 6 bases and V by 2 bases; bases with no gene match: 4. CDR3 size: 14 residues. Germline loops: CDR1 GTSNPN, CDR2 SVGIG (reference sequence). CDR3 loop: CAWSLQGFNSPLHF. The CDR3 nucleotides are TGTGCCTGGAGTCTACAGGGGTTTAATTCACCCCTCCACTTT.

The chain joins TRBV10-1 to TRBJ2-3, with TRBD2 matching 12 bases. V shed 5 bases, J shed 4 bases, and the junction held 4 bases outside the gene matches. The CDR3 is 15 residues long. Germline V gene data show CDR1 as WNHNN and CDR2 as SYGVQD (reference sequence). In DNA form, the CDR3 reads TGCGCCAGCAGTCTGACTAGCGGGAGTGCAGATACGCAGTATTTT. Its translation is CASSLTSGSADTQYF.

V gene TRBV10-3 combines with J gene TRBJ1-2; D is ambiguous. The CDR3 is 13 amino acids. In germline, CDR1 is ENHRY, CDR2 SYGVKD. V gave up 3 bases and J gave up 4 bases, with 9 bases separating them. The CDR3 nucleotides read TGTGCCATCAGTGACCAGGTTGGCTATGGCTACACCTTC. This codes for CAISDQVGYGYTF.

The chain uses TRBV9 and TRBJ2-7, with a possible D match to TRBD1 (5 bases). Germline assignment: CDR1 SGDLS and CDR2 YYNGEE. This CDR3 region has 13 residues. V gave up 3 bases and J gave up 3 bases, with 10 bases separating them. The CDR3 region is CASSASTGYEQYF. For the CDR3, the DNA is TGTGCCAGCAGCGCAAGCACAGGCTACGAGCAGTACTTC.

This chain joins TRBV18 and TRBJ1-2, with D unresolved. V lost 2 bases and J 7 bases, leaving 8 bases between the germline ends. Germline V gene data show CDR1 as KGHSH and CDR2 as LQKENI. This CDR3 region has 12 residues. The CDR3 loop is CASSPSGSGYTF. DNA for the CDR3: TGTGCCAGCTCACCATCCGGTTCTGGCTACACCTTC.

This clone was observed a handful of times. V usage is TRBV9 and J usage is TRBJ2-5; 14 bases agree with TRBD2. Germline loops: CDR1 SGDLS, CDR2 YYNGEE. The V segment lost 6 bases and the J segment 4 bases; nucleotides outside the gene matches: 5. This CDR3 is 15 amino acids long. Written as DNA, the CDR3 is TGTGCCAGCACTGCCGGGACTAGCGGGAGAGAGACCCAGTACTTC. It yields the protein CASTAGTSGRETQYF.